The clone carrying this T cell receptor beta chain was detected a few times. Antigen specificity is unknown. The sample belongs to a study of blood T cells in healthy people across ages. General study results and limits: Expanded clonotype changes were possibly confounded by unknown donor CMV status.

Sample-barcoded 5' priming and a J-beta primer mix drove a second PCR of about 6 to 12 cycles. TCRdb called the 5' RACE reads again in MiXCR, with one record for every CDR3 protein. The table has around 700,000 distinct CDR3 sequences, more than 20% seen once. Germline CDR1 is ENHRY and CDR2 is SYGVKD. Trimming removed 10 bases from V and 7 bases from J; junction bases left unmatched: 20. The CDR3 sequence is 16 residues long. In addition, the sample was reused for a study of T cells of mothers and their children. In that study: A few healthy Caucasian mothers gave samples, and so did their six children. The overlap seen between related mothers and children slightly exceeded that of unrelated pairs, though not significantly.

The sample taken for sequencing was blood. The rearrangement links TRBV10-3 to TRBJ1-2; TRBD1 matches 8 bases. The sequence was collected from a boy between 10 and 17 years old in good health. The CDR3 reads CATHNFPGQGASGYTF. CDR3 nucleotides: TGTGCCACGCACAATTTCCCTGGGCAGGGGGCCTCTGGCTACACCTTC.